This T cell receptor beta chain was identified during a study of CD8 T cells in ankylosing spondylitis. There are many counts of this clonotype. Its target is not known. Study-wide points: It appeared that ankylosing spondylitis blood was characterized by a TCR beta motif of seven or eight highly homologous variants.

With 3 bases removed from V and 4 bases from J, the gap between germline ends came to 16 bases. This CDR3 spans 15 amino acids. The germline V gene has CDR1 SGHTA and CDR2 FQGNSA. Libraries for TCR beta were made by quantitative 5'-RACE with molecular barcodes. Via MiXCR, TCRdb re-called the 5' RACE reads, giving one row per CDR3 protein. This table has about 460,000 distinct CDR3 sequences, approximately 5% appearing once. Sequencing used blood, either unsorted or a sorted T cell fraction (not recorded which). This TCR came from a male donor with ankylosing spondylitis. The chain joins TRBV7-2 to TRBJ2-7; D gene uncertain. CDR3 sequence: CASSLGWAEAYEQYF. CDR3 nucleotide sequence: TGTGCCAGCAGCTTGGGGTGGGCGGAAGCTTACGAGCAGTACTTC.